This T cell receptor (beta chain) was recovered during a study of technical replicates of blood from several donors. This CDR3 is built from 12 residues. V lost 3 bases to trimming and J lost 5 bases; unmatched junction nucleotides: 1. Germline V gives CDR1 SGDLS, CDR2 YYNGEE. Clones were sequenced by immunoSEQ multiplex PCR, and TCRdb holds only the in-frame ones, with some missing. The sample includes roughly 80,000 clones, 90% to 98% of them seen just once. This clonotype was obtained from a human donor in good health. The sample taken for sequencing was T cells isolated from PBMCs. The J gene is TRBJ1-2, the V gene TRBV9; 7 bases are a match to TRBD1. The CDR3 here is CASSAGQYGYTF. The CDR3 DNA is TGTGCCAGCAGCGCGGGACAGTATGGCTACACCTTC.